This T cell receptor (beta chain) was identified during a study of shared clonotypes between healthy human individuals. This clone showed up just once. Replicate PCRs from sorted subsets contained around 190 ng DNA, which is around 30,000 T cell genomes. Some clones are missing from TCRdb's copy, which holds only in-frame ones; the method was immunoSEQ multiplex PCR. Of under 1,100,000 clones listed, 65% to 75% are singletons. A CD45RA-negative memory subset and a CD45RA+ naive subset were separated from the CD4+ cells. CDR3 length equals 14 residues. The ends lost 5 bases at V and 2 bases at J; junction bases unmatched: 2. Germline V gene data show CDR1 as SGHTA and CDR2 as FQGNSA.

Source material: memory CD4+ T cells sorted from blood. The subset: CD45RA-negative fraction. The source of this sequence is a man between 18 and 35 years old in good health. The chain links TRBV7-2 to TRBJ1-3; TRBD1 agrees at 8 bases. CDR3 in amino acids: CASSPDRAGNTIYF. CDR3 sequence (DNA): TGTGCCAGCAGCCCGGACAGGGCTGGAAACACCATATATTTT. Full variable domain (missing parts from reference TRBV7-2 and TRBJ1-3): GAGVSQSPSNKVTEKGKDVELRCDPISGHTALYWYRQSLGQGLEFLIYFQGNSAPDKSGLPSDRFSAERTGGSVSTLTIQRTQQEDSAVYLCASSPDRAGNTIYFGEGSWLTVV.